This T cell receptor (beta chain) was sequenced for a study of identical twins. One entry per CDR3 protein results from TCRdb running MiXCR on the 5' RACE reads. The sample has approximately 500,000 distinct CDR3 sequences, 24% seen once. The V end was cut by 4 bases, the J end by 2 bases, with 13 bases between. Germline lookup yields CDR1 SGDLS and CDR2 YYNGEE. The CDR3 covers 14 residues. The data were also submitted as part of a second study, on T cells expressing NK-cell markers. That paper adds: It was sorted CD3+CD56-NKG2C+, CD3+CD56+NKG2C- and CD3+CD56+NKG2C+ T cells that provided the TCR beta repertoires.

Material: CD4+ T cells sorted from blood. The chain employs TRBV9 and TRBJ2-7; D unclear. The clonotype was recovered from a woman aged 18-30 years in good health. DNA of the CDR3: TGTGCCAGCAGCCCCCGACCGGATACCTACGAGCAGTACTTC. Encoded protein: CASSPRPDTYEQYF.